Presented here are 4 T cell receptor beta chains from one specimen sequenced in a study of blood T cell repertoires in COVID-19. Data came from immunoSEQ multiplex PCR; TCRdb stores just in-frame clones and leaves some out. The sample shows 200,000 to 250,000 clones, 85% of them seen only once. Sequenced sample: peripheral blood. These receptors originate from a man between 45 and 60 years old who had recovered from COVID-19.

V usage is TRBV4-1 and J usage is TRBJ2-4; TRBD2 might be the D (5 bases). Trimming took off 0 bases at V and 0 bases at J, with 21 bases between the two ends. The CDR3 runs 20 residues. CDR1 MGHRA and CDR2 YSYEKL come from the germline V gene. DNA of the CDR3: TGCGCCAGCAGCCAAGAGCACGGAGGATGGGGAGTTGTAGCCAAAAACATTCAGTACTTC. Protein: CASSQEHGGWGVVAKNIQYF.

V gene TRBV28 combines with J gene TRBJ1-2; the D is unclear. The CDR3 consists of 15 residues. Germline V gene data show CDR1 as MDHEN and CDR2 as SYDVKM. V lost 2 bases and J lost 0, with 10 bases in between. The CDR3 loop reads CASSLVAEANYGYTF. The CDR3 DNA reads TGTGCCAGCAGTTTAGTGGCAGAAGCTAACTATGGCTACACCTTC.

The CDR3 DNA reads as TGTGCCAGCACGGGGTACACTGAAGCTTTCTTT. Protein: CASTGYTEAFF. The V and J genes are TRBV2 and TRBJ1-1; D unresolved. Germline V gives CDR1 SNHLY, CDR2 FYNNEI. V shed 7 bases and J shed 3 bases, with 6 bases lying between them. The CDR3 runs to 11 residues. Variable domain in full (rest from reference TRBV2 and TRBJ1-1): EPEVTQTPSHQVTQMGQEVILRCVPISNHLYFYWYRQILGQKVEFLVSFYNNEISEKSEIFDDQFSVERPDGSNFTLKIRSTKLEDSAMYFCASTGYTEAFFGQGTRLTVV.

The CDR3 spells CASSQTRQGTGELFF. CDR3 nucleotide sequence: TGTGCCAGCAGCCAGACAAGACAGGGAACCGGGGAGCTGTTTTTT. This rearrangement joins TRBV5-5 to TRBJ2-2; 7 bases are a match to TRBD1. Trimming took 4 bases from V and 5 from J; bases not matched to a gene: 8. This CDR3 is built from 15 residues. CDR1 and CDR2 from the germline V gene are SGHKS and YYEKEE (reference sequence).